Shown below are 3 T cell receptor beta chains from a single sample sequenced in a study of CD8 T cells in ankylosing spondylitis. Each CDR3 protein gets one entry after TCRdb re-called the 5' RACE reads with MiXCR. Among just under 350,000 distinct CDR3 sequences listed, under 15% were seen once. The sample was blood, either unsorted or a sorted T cell fraction (not recorded which). These receptors all stem from a male donor with ankylosing spondylitis or in good health (not recorded which).

The chain carries TRBV5-1 and TRBJ1-2, with 9 bases aligning to TRBD1. Germline CDR1 reads SGHRS; CDR2 reads YFSETQ. The CDR3 length is 17 residues. Unmatched junction bases numbered 15, after V lost 5 bases and J lost 4 bases. The CDR3 reads CASRDTGGGPFGYGYTF. In nucleotides, the CDR3 is TGCGCCAGCAGGGACACAGGGGGCGGCCCCTTCGGCTATGGCTACACCTTC.

The V call is TRBV20-1, the J call TRBJ2-3, with 9 bases that match TRBD1. V was clipped by 5 bases and J by 3 bases; unmatched bases: 12. Germline lookup yields CDR1 DFQATT and CDR2 SNEGSKA (reference sequence). The CDR3 extends over 16 amino acids. CDR3 bases: TGCAGTGCTCTCGGAGGGGACAGGGAAAGAACAGATACGCAGTATTTT. Its protein is CSALGGDRERTDTQYF.

This clonotype was found many times. V is TRBV10-3 and J is TRBJ2-3; TRBD2 matches 8 bases. Germline CDR1 reads ENHRY; CDR2 reads SYGVKD. Trimming at V came to 9 bases and at J to 4 bases, leaving 12 bases not matched to a gene. This CDR3 contains 15 residues. The CDR3 DNA reads as TGTGCCATTGGGCGGAGCGGGAGTAAGGCAGATACGCAGTATTTT. This encodes CAIGRSGSKADTQYF.